The 2 T cell receptor beta chains listed next were all sequenced from one sample in a study of blood T cell repertoires in COVID-19. The table came from immunoSEQ multiplex PCR; TCRdb's copy has only in-frame clones and leaves some out. This sample has nearly 90,000 clones, with 90% found just once. The sequenced sample consisted of peripheral blood. These receptors came from a man aged 18 to 29 with COVID-19, enrolled during active disease.

The rearrangement uses TRBV5-1 and TRBJ1-6; unclear D gene. CDR3 length equals 14 residues. Trimming removed 0 bases from V and 7 bases from J, with 8 bases in between. Per the germline V gene, CDR1 is SGHRS and CDR2 is YFSETQ. The DNA for the CDR3 is TGCGCCAGCAGCTTGGGCGAGCGGAATTCACCCCTCCACTTT. It encodes CASSLGERNSPLHF.

CDR3 amino acids: CASWRERERTDTQYF. The CDR3, as DNA: TGCGCCAGCTGGAGGGAGCGGGAGCGCACAGATACGCAGTATTTT. The rearrangement joins TRBV10-2 to TRBJ2-3; TRBD2 matches 8 bases. The CDR3 loop spans 15 amino acids. The ends lost 8 bases at V and 1 base at J; junction bases unmatched: 8. CDR1 and CDR2 from the germline V gene are WSHSY and SAAADI.